This T cell receptor (beta chain) was obtained from a study of cytomegalovirus exposure and HLA in healthy donors. This PCR relied on a set of 60 Vbeta primers and 13 Jbeta primers. TCRdb's copy holds only in-frame clones and misses some; the assay was immunoSEQ multiplex PCR. The top ten clones hold 5% to 6.5% of a sample with approximately 100,000 clones, around 80% of them seen once. Study-level findings and limits: Association of a missense DCLRE1C variant with TCR beta V- and J-gene trimming was reported in a later analysis.

Participants comprised healthy donors of bone marrow. As to this clone: Its antigen remains unidentified. Other nucleotide sequences from this sample produce the same CDR3.

V was trimmed by 6 bases and J by 3 bases, leaving 9 bases between them. The CDR3 is 12 residues long. In germline, CDR1 is MDHEN, CDR2 SYDVKM. The sequence was collected from a woman aged 18-29 years in good health and CMV-seropositive. Sequencing was performed on PBMCs. The chain couples TRBV28 to TRBJ2-7; the D is unclear. This chain's CDR3 is CASSLSLYEQYF. CDR3 bases: TGTGCCAGCAGCCTTTCCCTCTACGAGCAGTACTTC.